Shown below are 22 T cell receptor beta chains from a single sample sequenced in a study of blood T cell repertoires in COVID-19 (dated by TCRdb to the early 2020s). The method behind the library was the immunoSEQ multiplex PCR assay. This is the immuneACCESS table as TCRdb keeps it, with only in-frame sequences that have V and J called. A part of the clones is gone; compared with another copy, unresolved V genes explain less than half, and the rest is unexplained. The sample yields tens of thousands of clones; under 80% were counted once. 15% to 20% of the sample lies in the top ten. Sequencing was carried out using peripheral blood. The receptors derive from a woman aged 80 or over with active or convalescent COVID-19.

This clone was seen once. CDR3 nucleotide sequence: TGTGCCAGCAGTTTAAGACAAGACTACGAGCAGTACTTC. As protein: CASSLRQDYEQYF. The chain employs TRBV12-3 or TRBV12-4 and TRBJ2-7; no firm D call. The CDR3 runs 13 residues. The V end lost 2 bases, the J end lost 3 bases, and 8 bases lay between the germline ends.

The chain recombines TRBV29-1 with TRBJ2-5, with 7 bases aligning to TRBD2. CDR3 length: 13 residues. J gave up 5 bases and V 8 bases, and 11 bases lay outside the gene matches. CDR1 is SQVTM, CDR2 ANQGSEA, per germline. The CDR3 DNA follows: TGCAGCTTTCTACCAGCGGGGTGGGAGACCCAGTACTTC. Translated: CSFLPAGWETQYF.

In its sample, this clone was seen a few times. The V gene is TRBV29-1, the J gene TRBJ2-2; maybe TRBD1 (5 bases). The germline gives CDR1 SQVTM, CDR2 ANQGSEA. V gave up 3 bases and J gave up 8 bases, with 10 bases separating them. CDR3 size: 12 residues. CDR3 DNA: TGCAGCGTTGATAGGACAACAGGGGAGCTGTTTTTT. Its protein product is CSVDRTTGELFF.

The V call is TRBV3-1 (or the pseudogene TRBV3-2), the J call TRBJ1-6, with a tentative D call TRBD1 (5 bases). Germline V gives CDR1 LGHDT, CDR2 YNNKEL (reference sequence). Trimming pared 5 bases from V and 5 bases from J, leaving 13 bases between. This CDR3 is 15 amino acids long. The chain's CDR3 is CASSLLDSNNSPLHF. The CDR3 bases are TGTGCCAGCAGCTTACTCGACAGCAATAATTCACCCCTCCACTTT.

The chain carries TRBV7-8 and TRBJ2-2; 10 positions match TRBD2. Trimming at V came to 1 base and at J to 3 bases, leaving 5 bases not matched to a gene. CDR1 is SGHVS and CDR2 is FQNEAQ in the germline V gene. This CDR3 has 17 amino acids. The CDR3 region is CASSLGRGTSDTGELFF. The CDR3 DNA follows: TGTGCCAGCAGCTTAGGTCGAGGGACTAGCGACACCGGGGAGCTGTTTTTT. The full variable domain, its missing parts supplied by reference TRBV7-8 and TRBJ2-2, is GAGVSQSPRYKVAKRGQDVALRCDPISGHVSLFWYQQALGQGPEFLTYFQNEAQLDKSGLPSDRFFAERPEGSVSTLKIQRTQQEDSAVYLCASSLGRGTSDTGELFFGEGSRLTVL.

J is TRBJ1-3 and V is TRBV4-1, with TRBD1 matching 7 bases. CDR3 length: 15 residues. The V and J ends lost 3 bases and 4 bases, in that order; junction bases with no gene match: 6. CDR1 MGHRA and CDR2 YSYEKL come from the germline V gene. The CDR3 DNA is TGCGCCAGCAGCCACATAAAGACAGGGGGAAACACCATATATTTT. Encoded protein: CASSHIKTGGNTIYF.

This chain joins TRBV7-8 and TRBJ2-5; TRBD2 matches at 7 bases. V lost 0 bases and J lost 5; bases outside the gene matches: 9. Germline values: CDR1 SGHVS, CDR2 FQNEAQ. The CDR3 length is 16 residues. CDR3 residues: CASSLAGAGRDETQYF. The CDR3, as DNA: TGTGCCAGCAGCTTAGCCGGAGCGGGAAGGGACGAGACCCAGTACTTC.

This rearrangement joins TRBV29-1 to TRBJ2-3; unclear D gene. Germline-derived CDR1 and CDR2 are SQVTM and ANQGSEA. This CDR3 comprises 14 residues. The V end lost 7 bases, the J end lost 2 bases, and 16 bases lay between the germline ends. CDR3 DNA sequence: TGCAGCGGAGTAGGATTGGGCGACACAGATACGCAGTATTTT. Translating gives CSGVGLGDTDTQYF.

This clone was seen only once. The gene calls are TRBV7-2 and TRBJ1-4; the D gene is possibly TRBD1 (6 bases). This CDR3 spans 15 amino acids. The germline V and J ends were trimmed by 0 bases and 13 bases, with 18 bases remaining between them. Germline V gives CDR1 SGHTA, CDR2 FQGNSA. This CDR3 is CASSLAPEARGGLFF. CDR3 sequence (DNA): TGTGCCAGCAGCTTAGCGCCCGAGGCCAGGGGCGGACTGTTTTTT.

The chain employs TRBV4-1 and TRBJ2-1; D not certain. The CDR3 totals 15 residues. V was clipped by 2 bases and J by 6 bases, with 14 bases between them. Germline CDR1 MGHRA, CDR2 YSYEKL. CDR3 region: CASSQFPGGLNEQFF. The CDR3 coding sequence is TGCGCCAGCAGCCAATTCCCCGGCGGTCTCAATGAGCAGTTCTTC.

In nucleotides, the CDR3 is TGTGCCAGCAGCCCCACCCCGGGCGGGGCTGCCTACAATGAGCAGTTCTTC. Encoded protein: CASSPTPGGAAYNEQFF. The V call is TRBV7-6, the J call TRBJ2-1; weak D call: TRBD2 (6 bases). V was cut by 5 bases and J by 2 bases, with 19 bases left in between. Germline CDR1 SGHVS, CDR2 FNYEAQ. The CDR3 loop spans 17 amino acids.

The chain links TRBV3-1 (or the pseudogene TRBV3-2) to TRBJ1-4, with a weak D call TRBD1 (5 bases). The CDR3 has 15 amino acids. V lost 0 bases and J 5 bases, leaving 10 bases between the germline ends. Germline CDR1 LGHDT, CDR2 YNNKEL (reference sequence). The CDR3 sequence: CASSQDLAGNEKLFF. The DNA of the CDR3 is TGTGCCAGCAGCCAAGATTTAGCAGGGAATGAAAAACTGTTTTTT.

J is TRBJ2-2 and V is TRBV25-1; 8 nucleotides line up with TRBD2. With V trimmed by 3 bases and J by 3 bases, 3 bases remained unmatched. CDR3 size: 15 residues. Germline CDR1 reads MGHDK; CDR2 reads SYGVNS. The chain's CDR3 is CASSDGGADTGELFF. CDR3 nucleotides: TGTGCCAGCAGTGACGGGGGGGCGGACACCGGGGAGCTGTTTTTT.

V usage is TRBV4-3 and J usage is TRBJ2-2; no definite D call. CDR3 length equals 13 residues. V lost 6 bases and J lost 7, with 12 bases in between. Germline CDR1 LGHNA, CDR2 YSLEER. The CDR3 DNA is TGCGCCAGCAGTGCCCTAGGTGGCGGGGAGCTGTTTTTT. Translated: CASSALGGGELFF.

The CDR3 loop reads CALSRVPIGTGELFF. As DNA, the CDR3 is TGTGCCTTATCCCGGGTCCCCATTGGCACCGGGGAGCTGTTTTTT. V and J are TRBV10-3 and TRBJ2-2, with D uncertain. This CDR3 region has 15 residues. V gave up 11 bases and J gave up 4 bases, with 20 bases separating them. Germline CDR1 reads ENHRY; CDR2 reads SYGVKD.

The chain has TRBV7-2 and TRBJ1-2; 8 bases map to TRBD1. CDR3 length: 14 residues. From germline, CDR1 is SGHTA and CDR2 FQGNSA. The ends lost 6 bases at V and 3 bases at J; junction bases unmatched: 6. CDR3 DNA sequence: TGTGCCAGCAGTCGAATGACAGGGGACTATGGCTACACCTTC. Encoded protein: CASSRMTGDYGYTF.

The chain couples TRBV21-1 to TRBJ1-5; the table's D call, TRBD1, was not checked against the DNA. TRBV21-1 is flagged as a pseudogene. This CDR3 contains 14 residues. The CDR3 region has the DNA TGTGCCAGCAGCAAGGGGGCTGGTAATCAGCCCCAGCATTTT. It specifies CASSKGAGNQPQHF.

The chain uses TRBV7-3 and TRBJ2-5; no clear D gene. V was trimmed by 1 base and J by 10 bases, leaving 13 bases between them. The CDR3 runs 13 residues. Germline-derived CDR1 and CDR2 are SGHTA and FQGTGA. CDR3: CASSLNLGEVQYF. CDR3 DNA: TGTGCCAGCAGCTTAAACTTAGGCGAGGTCCAGTACTTC.

The V call is TRBV5-6, the J call TRBJ1-5; 9 nucleotides agree with TRBD1. CDR3 size: 16 residues. Germline CDR1 and CDR2: SGHDT and YYEEEE. The V gene end was trimmed by 2 bases and the J gene end by 5 bases; junction bases not matched to a gene: 8. The CDR3 sequence: CASSFSGQGLDQPQHF. The CDR3 DNA follows: TGTGCCAGCAGCTTCTCGGGACAGGGCCTTGATCAGCCCCAGCATTTT.

The CDR3 DNA is TGTGCCAGCAGTGTAGGGGCGTTTGAAAAACTGTTTTTT. Translated, it gives CASSVGAFEKLFF. The chain links TRBV2 to TRBJ1-4; tentative D call: TRBD1 (5 bases). V lost 4 bases, J lost 7 bases, and 10 bases lay in between. The CDR3 covers 13 residues. CDR1 is SNHLY, CDR2 FYNNEI, per germline.

The chain links TRBV20-1 to TRBJ2-4; D uncertain. V gave up 3 bases and J gave up 7 bases, with 10 bases separating them. The CDR3 covers 12 residues. Germline V gene data show CDR1 as DFQATT and CDR2 as SNEGSKA (reference sequence). As DNA, the CDR3 is TGCAGTGCTAGTGGGCCCGGGAACATTCAGTACTTC. Translated: CSASGPGNIQYF.

The genes are TRBV10-2 and TRBJ2-2, with 8 bases fitting TRBD2. With 5 bases clipped from V and 0 bases from J, the junction kept 5 bases outside the gene matches. The germline V gene encodes CDR1 WSHSY and CDR2 SAAADI. CDR3 length: 16 amino acids. DNA for the CDR3: TGCGCCAGCAGTATAGCGGGGAACGCGAACACCGGGGAGCTGTTTTTT. Amino acid sequence: CASSIAGNANTGELFF.